Listed here is a single T cell receptor beta chain. The source of the sample is a study of blood T cell repertoires in COVID-19. The protocol was immunoSEQ multiplex PCR, while the TCRdb copy is restricted to in-frame clones and leaves out a portion. The sample lists a few hundred thousand clones, around 82% occurring once. The CDR3 runs to 14 residues. V gave up 10 bases and J gave up 0 bases; unmatched junction bases: 5. Germline lookup yields CDR1 MDHEN and CDR2 SYDVKM. The chain links TRBV28 to TRBJ2-2; the match to TRBD1 covers 7 bases. Input material: PBMCs or T cells enriched from blood (not recorded which). This TCR derives from a man aged 45-65 years who had recovered from COVID-19. CDR3 sequence: CATHRGTNTGELFF. In DNA form, the CDR3 reads TGTGCCACCCACAGGGGAACGAACACCGGGGAGCTGTTTTTT.